A single TCR beta chain is shown here with its context. The data stem from a study of blood T cell repertoires in COVID-19. As for the study in general: T cells, B-cell-depleted T cells, or PBMCs provided the cDNA or gDNA that served as material.

The CDR3 spans 17 residues. Original methodology: Researchers report that nucleated cell counts were estimated from reference gene primer amplification. TCRdb's table, derived via immunoSEQ multiplex PCR, lists solely in-frame clones and lacks some. The V and J calls and clone size were taken over from that table, and D and trimming were inferred from the DNA. The data show over 250,000 clones, 85% to 90% seen once. Input material: peripheral blood. The source is a middle-aged woman who had recovered from COVID-19. The rearrangement links TRBV21-1 to TRBJ2-2; the table's TRBD2 call for D was not verified on the DNA. TRBV21-1 constitutes a pseudogene. This CDR3 reads CASSKAVLAGFTGELFF. CDR3 in DNA: TGTGCCAGCAGCAAAGCCGTTCTAGCGGGATTCACCGGGGAGCTGTTTTTT.